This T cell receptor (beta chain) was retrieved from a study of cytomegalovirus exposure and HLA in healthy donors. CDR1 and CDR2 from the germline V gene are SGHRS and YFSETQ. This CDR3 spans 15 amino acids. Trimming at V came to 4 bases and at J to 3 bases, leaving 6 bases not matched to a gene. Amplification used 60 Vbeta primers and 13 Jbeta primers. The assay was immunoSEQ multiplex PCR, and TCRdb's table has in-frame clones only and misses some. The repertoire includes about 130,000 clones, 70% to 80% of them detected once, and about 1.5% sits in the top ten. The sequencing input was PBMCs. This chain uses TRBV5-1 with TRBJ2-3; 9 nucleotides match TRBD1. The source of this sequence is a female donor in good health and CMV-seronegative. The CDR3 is CASSIGQGRTDTQYF. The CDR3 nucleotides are TGCGCCAGCAGCATTGGACAGGGGAGGACAGATACGCAGTATTTT.